This TCR beta chain stems from a study of early T cells in non-severe SARS-CoV-2 infection. About the research overall: Chains were not paired, and sequencing was done on bulk RNA from unsorted whole blood. General study results and limits: VDJdb-based annotation leaned toward anti-spike CD8 responses and missed private and CD4 specificities.

This clonotype was picked up many times. Its antigen is as yet unknown. Individual cDNA molecules were tagged with unique molecular identifiers. One entry per CDR3 protein, called by TCRdb with MiXCR from the 5' RACE reads. Among about 59,000 distinct CDR3 sequences, roughly 12% were seen once, and the ten largest hold about 3%. Germline V CDR1 and CDR2: SGHVS, FQNEAQ. V shed 2 bases, J shed 0 bases, and the junction held 3 bases outside the gene matches. This CDR3 contains 17 residues. The TCR originated in an adult who was a healthcare worker with PCR-confirmed SARS-CoV-2 infection or an uninfected control (not recorded which). The genes are TRBV7-8 and TRBJ2-1; 11 bases align to TRBD2. The material sequenced was whole blood. Here the CDR3 reads CASSLYGTSGSYNEQFF. The CDR3 nucleotides read TGTGCCAGCAGCTTATATGGGACTAGCGGCTCCTACAATGAGCAGTTCTTC.